The 23 T cell receptor beta chains below come from one sample, sequenced in a study of cytomegalovirus exposure and HLA in healthy donors. Researchers ran the PCR with 60 Vbeta and 13 Jbeta primers. Assay: immunoSEQ multiplex PCR; the TCRdb copy retains only in-frame clones and omits some. This sample yields some 150,000 clones, of which over 65% are seen a single time; approximately 4% belongs to the top ten. The sequenced sample was PBMCs. These receptors came from a woman aged 40-49 years in good health and CMV-seronegative.

The gene calls are TRBV11-2 and TRBJ2-1; 11 bases line up with TRBD2. CDR1 and CDR2 from the germline V gene are SGHAT and FQNNGV. The length of the CDR3 is 15 residues. J lost 6 bases, V lost 5 bases, and 6 bases had no gene match. CDR3 in DNA: TGTGCCAGCAGCCTCGGACTAGCGGGCGTCAATGAGCAGTTCTTC. This translates into CASSLGLAGVNEQFF. Using reference TRBV11-2 and TRBJ2-1 for the parts outside the CDR3, the full variable domain is EAGVAQSPRYKIIEKRQSVAFWCNPISGHATLYWYQQILGQGPKLLIQFQNNGVVDDSQLPKDRFSAERLKGVDSTLKIQPAKLEDSAVYLCASSLGLAGVNEQFFGPGTRLTVL.

The V and J genes are TRBV4-2 and TRBJ2-2, with a weak D call TRBD1 (5 bases). The V and J ends lost 0 bases and 1 base respectively, with 12 bases between them. Germline assignment: CDR1 LGHNA and CDR2 YNFKEQ. The CDR3 runs 17 residues. CDR3 residues: CASSQEVWTKNTGELFF. CDR3 sequence (DNA): TGTGCCAGCAGCCAAGAGGTCTGGACAAAGAACACCGGGGAGCTGTTTTTT.

The chain uses TRBV6-4 and TRBJ2-1; D possibly corresponds to TRBD1 (6 bases). This CDR3 has 13 amino acids. Between the trimmed V and J ends, which lost 4 bases and 5 bases, there was a span of 9 bases. In germline, CDR1 is MRHNA, CDR2 SNTAGT. CDR3 residues: CASSVYRDNEQFF. In DNA form, the CDR3 reads TGTGCCAGCAGTGTCTACAGGGACAATGAGCAGTTCTTC.

V usage is TRBV6-6 and J usage is TRBJ2-4, with TRBD2 matching over 7 bases. The germline CDR1 and CDR2 sequences are MNHNY and SVGAGI (reference sequence). The CDR3 consists of 15 residues. With V trimmed by 5 bases and J by 2 bases, 6 bases remained unmatched. The CDR3 reads CASSPPGGSKNIQYF. CDR3 nucleotide sequence: TGTGCCAGCAGTCCTCCGGGAGGATCCAAAAACATTCAGTACTTC.

This chain links TRBV5-1 with TRBJ1-4; no clear D gene. The CDR3 spans 16 residues. V lost 2 bases and J lost 10, with 21 bases in between. In germline, CDR1 is SGHRS, CDR2 YFSETQ. The CDR3, as DNA: TGCGCCAGCAGCTTAGGATTCCGAGGGCAGGCAAGAAAACTGTTTTTT. This sequence encodes CASSLGFRGQARKLFF.

The V gene is TRBV2, the J gene TRBJ1-5; the D is unclear. CDR1 and CDR2 from the germline V gene are SNHLY and FYNNEI. The CDR3 length is 13 residues. V dropped 5 bases and J dropped 7 bases, with 12 bases sitting between them. The CDR3 loop is CASSPQAGQPQHF. CDR3 sequence (DNA): TGTGCCAGCAGTCCGCAGGCAGGACAGCCCCAGCATTTT.

J is TRBJ2-4 and V is TRBV5-6; D is perhaps TRBD1 (6 bases). The CDR3 covers 14 residues. Looked up from germline, CDR1 is SGHDT and CDR2 is YYEEEE. The V end was cut by 1 base, the J end by 6 bases, with 11 bases between. CDR3: CASSLNRAVNIQYF. CDR3 coding DNA: TGTGCCAGCAGCTTGAACAGGGCGGTAAACATTCAGTACTTC.

This clone appeared once. The rearrangement joins TRBV6-4 to TRBJ1-6; D unclear. CDR3 length equals 13 residues. Looked up from germline, CDR1 is MRHNA and CDR2 is SNTAGT. Deletions cut 8 bases from V and 7 bases from J, with 12 bases between. CDR3 nucleotide sequence: TGTGCCAGCCGACTCAAATTAAATTCACCCCTCCACTTT. This sequence encodes CASRLKLNSPLHF.

The chain recombines TRBV27 with TRBJ1-1, with D possibly TRBD1 on 6 matching bases. The CDR3 length is 11 residues. Per the germline V gene, CDR1 is MNHEY and CDR2 is SMNVEV (reference sequence). The V end was cut by 7 bases, the J end by 8 bases, with 11 bases between. The CDR3: CASINREEAFF. CDR3 bases: TGTGCCAGCATTAACAGGGAAGAAGCTTTCTTT.

The V and J genes are TRBV7-9 and TRBJ2-5, with D perhaps TRBD2 (5 bases). The V and J ends lost 5 bases and 5 bases respectively, with 12 bases between them. Germline lookup yields CDR1 SEHNR and CDR2 FQNEAQ (reference sequence). The CDR3 consists of 13 residues. The CDR3 DNA is TGTGCCAGCAGCGTGGTGGGAGCGGAGACCCAGTACTTC. It translates to CASSVVGAETQYF. Full variable domain (outside the CDR3, taken from reference TRBV7-9 and TRBJ2-5): DTGVSQNPRHKITKRGQNVTFRCDPISEHNRLYWYRQTLGQGPEFLTYFQNEAQLEKSRLLSDRFSAERPKGSFSTLEIQRTEQGDSAMYLCASSVVGAETQYFGPGTRLLVL.

This clone was observed a handful of times. The chain couples TRBV11-2 to TRBJ1-2; 7 nucleotides line up with TRBD1. Trimming at V came to 5 bases and at J to 2 bases, leaving 5 bases not matched to a gene. The CDR3 consists of 14 residues. Per the germline V gene, CDR1 is SGHAT and CDR2 is FQNNGV. The CDR3 DNA sequence: TGTGCCAGCAGCACCTCGGGACAGAACTATGGCTACACCTTC. Encoded protein: CASSTSGQNYGYTF. Based on the CDR3 plus reference TRBV11-2 and TRBJ1-2, the full variable domain is EAGVAQSPRYKIIEKRQSVAFWCNPISGHATLYWYQQILGQGPKLLIQFQNNGVVDDSQLPKDRFSAERLKGVDSTLKIQPAKLEDSAVYLCASSTSGQNYGYTFGSGTRLTVV.

The chain links TRBV2 to TRBJ1-4, with D perhaps matching TRBD1 (6 bases). There are 13 residues in the CDR3. The V gene lost 7 bases and the J gene lost 6 bases, with 12 bases spanning the gap. CDR1 SNHLY and CDR2 FYNNEI come from the germline V gene. The CDR3 spells CASKRGRDEKLFF. The DNA for the CDR3 is TGTGCCAGCAAGAGGGGGAGGGATGAAAAACTGTTTTTT.

The rearrangement joins TRBV6-6 to TRBJ2-1, with D possibly TRBD2 on 5 matching bases. The ends were cut back, 0 bases at V and 1 base at J, with 7 bases in the middle. Looked up from germline, CDR1 is MNHNY and CDR2 is SVGAGI (reference sequence). The CDR3 is 15 residues long. The DNA of the CDR3 is TGTGCCAGCAGTTACTCAGGCGGGTCCTACAATGAGCAGTTCTTC. This codes for CASSYSGGSYNEQFF.

This clone was seen a single time. The chain is built from TRBV10-1 and TRBJ2-1; 9 nucleotides line up with TRBD1. V shed 2 bases and J 8 bases; nucleotides not matched to a gene: 10. Germline V CDR1 and CDR2: WNHNN, SYGVQD (reference sequence). This CDR3 contains 16 residues. In nucleotides, the CDR3 is TGCGCCAGCAGTGAGCCGGGACAGGGTACTGTTCATGAGCAGTTCTTC. It translates to CASSEPGQGTVHEQFF.

The V and J genes are TRBV6-6 and TRBJ1-1, with D perhaps matching TRBD1 (6 bases). This CDR3 spans 15 amino acids. Trimming took 0 bases from V and 2 from J, leaving 10 bases between them. Germline assignment: CDR1 MNHNY and CDR2 SVGAGI (reference sequence). The CDR3 coding sequence is TGTGCCAGCAGTTACTCGGCAGGGGTCAACACTGAAGCTTTCTTT. Translated: CASSYSAGVNTEAFF.

V and J are TRBV10-3 and TRBJ1-5, with 7 positions matching TRBD1. CDR1 and CDR2 (germline): ENHRY, SYGVKD. V dropped 5 bases and J dropped 11; count of bases not matched to a gene: 6. This CDR3 contains 12 residues. The chain's CDR3 is CAISPGTDAQHF. DNA of the CDR3: TGTGCCATCAGTCCCGGGACAGATGCCCAGCATTTT.

The chain has TRBV11-2 and TRBJ2-1; perhaps TRBD2 as D (7 bases). Trimming shortened V by 3 bases and J by 1 base, and 16 bases separated the two germline ends. In germline, CDR1 is SGHAT, CDR2 FQNNGV. The CDR3 is 17 residues long. The CDR3 is CASSFLWGGDSYNEQFF. Written as DNA, the CDR3 is TGTGCCAGCAGCTTCCTTTGGGGGGGCGATTCCTACAATGAGCAGTTCTTC. The whole variable domain, filled in from reference TRBV11-2 and TRBJ2-1, reads EAGVAQSPRYKIIEKRQSVAFWCNPISGHATLYWYQQILGQGPKLLIQFQNNGVVDDSQLPKDRFSAERLKGVDSTLKIQPAKLEDSAVYLCASSFLWGGDSYNEQFFGPGTRLTVL.

This clone was seen just once. This sample also contains other DNA sequences that code for the same CDR3. This chain connects TRBV29-1 to TRBJ1-2; TRBD1 matches at 8 bases. J was trimmed by 3 bases and V by 7 bases; bases with no gene match: 4. This CDR3 contains 12 residues. Germline V lookup: CDR1 SQVTM, CDR2 ANQGSEA. CDR3 sequence (DNA): TGCAGCGACGACAGGGGTGACTATGGCTACACCTTC. Translating gives CSDDRGDYGYTF. Supplemented by reference TRBV29-1 and TRBJ1-2, the full variable domain reads SAVISQKPSRDICQRGTSLTIQCQVDSQVTMMFWYRQQPGQSLTLIATANQGSEATYESGFVIDKFPISRPNLTFSTLTVSNMSPEDSSIYLCSDDRGDYGYTFGSGTRLTVV.

The chain employs TRBV4-1 and TRBJ1-2, with 7 bases that match TRBD1. The germline V gene encodes CDR1 MGHRA and CDR2 YSYEKL. There are 16 residues in the CDR3. V gave up 0 bases and J gave up 2 bases; unmatched junction bases: 6. CDR3 bases: TGCGCCAGCAGCCAAGAGGACAGGACCTTCAACTATGGCTACACCTTC. Translation gives CASSQEDRTFNYGYTF.

The J gene is TRBJ2-7, the V gene TRBV10-3; D uncertain. CDR3 length: 15 residues. V shed 2 bases and J shed 2 bases, with 13 bases lying between them. Germline lookup yields CDR1 ENHRY and CDR2 SYGVKD. The CDR3: CAISEGYGFPYEQYF. CDR3 DNA: TGTGCCATCAGTGAGGGATACGGGTTCCCCTACGAGCAGTACTTC.

This chain links TRBV19 with TRBJ2-4; 7 nucleotides match TRBD1. Germline lookup yields CDR1 LNHDA and CDR2 SQIVND (reference sequence). The junction had 11 bases not matched to a gene; V was cut back by 5 bases and J by 4 bases. This CDR3 comprises 16 residues. CDR3 sequence: CASSPDRALFKNIQYF. The CDR3 DNA is TGTGCCAGTAGTCCCGACAGGGCCCTCTTTAAAAACATTCAGTACTTC. The complete variable domain, with remaining parts taken from reference TRBV19 and TRBJ2-4, reads DGGITQSPKYLFRKEGQNVTLSCEQNLNHDAMYWYRQDPGQGLRLIYYSQIVNDFQKGDIAEGYSVSREKKESFPLTVTSAQKNPTAFYLCASSPDRALFKNIQYFGAGTRLSVL.

The chain combines TRBV29-1 with TRBJ2-7, with D unresolved. Germline V gene sequence: CDR1 SQVTM, CDR2 ANQGSEA. Between the trimmed V and J ends, which lost 4 bases and 0 bases, there was a span of 16 bases. This CDR3 region has 15 residues. CDR3 nucleotide sequence: TGCAGCGTTGTTGGGTCGGCGGCGAGCTCCTACGAGCAGTACTTC. Translated, it gives CSVVGSAASSYEQYF.

The gene calls are TRBV7-9 and TRBJ1-5, with TRBD1 matching over 9 bases. The J segment lost 6 bases and the V segment lost 0 bases, leaving 15 bases of the junction unmatched. Germline assignment: CDR1 SEHNR and CDR2 FQNEAQ (reference sequence). This CDR3 is built from 19 residues. The CDR3 protein is CASSLAVADRDRVIQPQHF. In nucleotides, the CDR3 is TGTGCCAGCAGCTTAGCCGTCGCCGATCGGGACAGGGTAATTCAGCCCCAGCATTTT.